This T cell receptor (beta chain) was identified in a study of T cell responses to AZD1222 COVID-19 vaccine (dated by TCRdb to the early 2020s). In the study overall: AZD1222 recipients whose second dose came at about 4 weeks and those whose second dose came at about 12 weeks were combined into one group, since spike-specific TCR depth and breadth did not differ between the two schedules. Trial participants were enrolled into age subgroups of 18-55, 56-69 and 70-plus years, which contained about 150, 27 and 61 TCR-sequenced participants, respectively. A total of roughly 240 trial participants underwent TCR sequencing, of whom some 210 received two doses of AZD1222 and about 26 received two doses of the MenACWY control vaccine.

The CDR3 numbers 15 residues from cysteine through phenylalanine. Only CDR3 DNA remains: 45 bases, in frame from the first base. Sequences SGHTA (CDR1) and FQGNSA (CDR2) are obtained from the germline V gene. V and J lose 2 bases and 0 bases, and a span of 8 bases separates them. The CDR3 regions of human TCRbeta chains were subjected to immunosequencing. The paper's data handling went like this. Repertoire TCRs were matched against a reference library of SARS-CoV-2-specific TCRs generated with the MIRA antigen-specificity platform. Breadth meant the fraction of unique TCRs that were SARS-CoV-2-associated, whereas depth meant the fraction of total T cells that were SARS-CoV-2-associated. Using the MIRA data, each spike-specific TCR was assigned both to the spike region to which the TCR was reactive and to a CD4 or CD8 class. Log10-transformed breadth and depth values were compared by one-way ANOVA with Sidak's multiple comparisons tests. TCRdb holds this immuneACCESS table with in-frame rearrangements only. Some clones are missing; in checked studies, unresolved V genes explain under half, and the rest has no known cause. V and J calls and clone size are given by that table; D and trimming were obtained from the DNA. The sample table holds over 40,000 clones, of which 65% to 85% were seen once. Of the sample, 25% to 30% is held by the ten largest clones.

As to this clone: Its antigen is currently not known. One base away there is no much larger clone; base qualities are not given.

General study outcomes and caveats: Reportedly, almost half of the unique spike-specific TCRs recognized epitopes lying outside the regions that are mutated in the B.1.351 and B.1.1.7 variants. No day 14 peak-response samples were available, so repertoires were characterized only after the peak T cell response. Spike-specific TCR breadth and depth rose significantly after two AZD1222 doses compared with day 0 and with MenACWY recipients. CD4 TCRs associated with the vaccine covered the entire spike protein, and the dominant responses were in regions 160-218 and 743-854. Conclusions about previously exposed vaccinees are limited because only six or seven AZD1222 recipients were SARS-CoV-2 seropositive at baseline. In the small 56-69-year group, the increase in depth fell short of significance, most likely because of low power. Most participants were white British and females outnumbered males, and the authors suggested that clonal diversity may have been underestimated.

Sample time point, as interpreted from the label and publication: baseline before first vaccination. Vaccinee samples were obtained from the UK trials COV001 and COV002, which included a single-blind randomized controlled phase 2/3 trial of AZD1222 (ChAdOx1 nCoV-19) in healthy adults. Trial participant PBMC samples were collected at day 0 and day 28 after the second dose for TCRbeta chain sequencing. This material consisted of peripheral blood, taken on day 0 of AZD1222 vaccination. The sequence joins TRBV7-2 to TRBJ1-3, with the D segment identity uncertain. This TCR was recovered from an adult in good health. In nucleotides, the sequence is TGTGCCAGCAGCTTAAGCGTAGACTCTGGAAACACCATATATTTT. Its translation is CASSLSVDSGNTIYF.